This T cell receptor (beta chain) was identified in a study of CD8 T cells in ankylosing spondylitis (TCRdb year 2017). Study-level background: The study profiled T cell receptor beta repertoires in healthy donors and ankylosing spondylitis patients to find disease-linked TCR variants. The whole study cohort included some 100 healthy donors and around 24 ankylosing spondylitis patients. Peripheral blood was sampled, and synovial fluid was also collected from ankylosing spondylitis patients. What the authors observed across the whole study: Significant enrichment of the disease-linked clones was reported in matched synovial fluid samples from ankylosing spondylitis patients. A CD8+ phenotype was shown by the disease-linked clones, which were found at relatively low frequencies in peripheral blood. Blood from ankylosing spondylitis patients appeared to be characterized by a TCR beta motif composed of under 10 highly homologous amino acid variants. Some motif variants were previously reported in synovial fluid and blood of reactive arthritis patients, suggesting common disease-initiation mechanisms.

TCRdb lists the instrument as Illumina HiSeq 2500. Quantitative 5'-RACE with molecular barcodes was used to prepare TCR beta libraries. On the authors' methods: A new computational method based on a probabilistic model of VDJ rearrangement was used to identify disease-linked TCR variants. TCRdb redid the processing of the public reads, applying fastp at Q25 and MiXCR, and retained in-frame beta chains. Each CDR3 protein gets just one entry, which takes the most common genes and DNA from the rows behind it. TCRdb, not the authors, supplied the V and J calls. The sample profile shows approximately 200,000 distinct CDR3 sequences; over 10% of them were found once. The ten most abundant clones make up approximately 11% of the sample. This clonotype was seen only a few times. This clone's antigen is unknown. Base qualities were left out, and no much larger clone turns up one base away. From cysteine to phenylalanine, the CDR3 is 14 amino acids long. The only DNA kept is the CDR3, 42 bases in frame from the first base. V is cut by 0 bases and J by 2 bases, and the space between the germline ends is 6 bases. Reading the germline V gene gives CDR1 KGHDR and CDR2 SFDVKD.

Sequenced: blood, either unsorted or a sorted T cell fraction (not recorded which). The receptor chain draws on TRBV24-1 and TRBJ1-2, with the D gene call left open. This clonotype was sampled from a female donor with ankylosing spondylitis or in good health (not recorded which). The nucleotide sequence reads TGTGCCACCAGTGATTTGGCAGGCAACTATGGCTACACCTTC. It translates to CATSDLAGNYGYTF.